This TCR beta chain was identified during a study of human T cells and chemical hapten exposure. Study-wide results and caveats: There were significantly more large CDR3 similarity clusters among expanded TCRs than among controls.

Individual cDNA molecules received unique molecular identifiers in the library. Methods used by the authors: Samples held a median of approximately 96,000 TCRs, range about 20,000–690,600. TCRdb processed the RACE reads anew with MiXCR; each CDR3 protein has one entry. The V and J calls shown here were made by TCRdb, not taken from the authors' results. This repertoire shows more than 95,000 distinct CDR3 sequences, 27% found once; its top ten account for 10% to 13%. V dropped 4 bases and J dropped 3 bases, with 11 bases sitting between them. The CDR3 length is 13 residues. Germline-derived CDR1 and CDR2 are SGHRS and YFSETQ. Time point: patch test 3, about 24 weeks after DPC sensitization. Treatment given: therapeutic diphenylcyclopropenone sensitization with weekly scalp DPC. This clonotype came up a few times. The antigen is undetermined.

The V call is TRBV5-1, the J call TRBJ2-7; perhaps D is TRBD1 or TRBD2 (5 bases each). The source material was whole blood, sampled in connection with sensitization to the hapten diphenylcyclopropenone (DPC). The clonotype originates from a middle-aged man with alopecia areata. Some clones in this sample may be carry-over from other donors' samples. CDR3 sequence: CASSPGPLYEQYF. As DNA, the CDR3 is TGCGCCAGCAGCCCGGGACCCCTCTACGAGCAGTACTTC.